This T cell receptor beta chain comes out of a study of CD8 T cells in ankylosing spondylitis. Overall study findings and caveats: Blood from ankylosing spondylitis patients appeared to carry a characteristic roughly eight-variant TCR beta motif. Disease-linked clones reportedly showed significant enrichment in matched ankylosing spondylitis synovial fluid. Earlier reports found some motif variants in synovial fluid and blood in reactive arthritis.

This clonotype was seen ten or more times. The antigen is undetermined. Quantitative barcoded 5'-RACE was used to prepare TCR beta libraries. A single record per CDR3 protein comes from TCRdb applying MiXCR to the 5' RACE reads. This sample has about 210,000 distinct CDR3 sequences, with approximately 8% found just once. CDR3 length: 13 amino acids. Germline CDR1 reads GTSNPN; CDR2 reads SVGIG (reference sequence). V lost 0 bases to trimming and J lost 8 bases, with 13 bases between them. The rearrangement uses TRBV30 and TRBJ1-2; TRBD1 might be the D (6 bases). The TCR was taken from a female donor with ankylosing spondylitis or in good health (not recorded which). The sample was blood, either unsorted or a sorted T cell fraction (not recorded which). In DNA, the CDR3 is TGTGCCTGGAGTGTAAGACAGGACGGAGGCTACACCTTC. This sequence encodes CAWSVRQDGGYTF.